Each of the 18 T cell receptor beta chains below was sequenced from the same sample in a study of graft-versus-host responses after intestinal transplantation. Antigens for these TCRs are unknown. Profiling relied on immunoSEQ multiplex PCR, and the TCRdb table lists in-frame clones only, not all of them. The top ten hold roughly 2.5% of the sample, which has 60,000 to 75,000 clones, roughly 90% seen once. The material sequenced was unstimulated CD8+ T cells sorted from spleen or lymph node cells, taken before intestinal transplant. The receptor source for this set is a human donor who received an intestinal transplant.

The gene calls are TRBV13 and TRBJ2-3, with 9 bases matching TRBD2. The length of the CDR3 is 16 residues. Trimming took 2 bases from V and 2 from J; bases not matched to a gene: 5. The germline V gene encodes CDR1 PRHDT and CDR2 FYEKMQ (reference sequence). The chain's CDR3 is CASSLLGLADTDTQYF. The CDR3 DNA sequence: TGTGCCAGCAGCTTATTGGGACTAGCCGACACAGATACGCAGTATTTT. Full variable domain (missing parts from reference TRBV13 and TRBJ2-3): AAGVIQSPRHLIKEKRETATLKCYPIPRHDTVYWYQQGPGQDPQFLISFYEKMQSDKGSIPDRFSAQQFSDYHSELNMSSLELGDSALYFCASSLLGLADTDTQYFGPGTRLTVL.

V is TRBV7-8 and J is TRBJ1-4, with 8 nucleotides matching TRBD1. The V gene's germline CDR1 is SGHVS and CDR2 FQNEAQ. J lost 8 bases, V lost 6 bases, and 14 bases had no gene match. CDR3 size: 16 residues. In nucleotides, the CDR3 is TGTGCCAGCAGACTCGACGGACAGGGATCACGAGAAAAACTGTTTTTT. The encoded protein is CASRLDGQGSREKLFF.

This clone turned up a few times. The chain carries TRBV28 and TRBJ2-7, with 7 nucleotides matching TRBD1. CDR3 length: 13 residues. Germline CDR1 is MDHEN and CDR2 is SYDVKM. J gave up 3 bases and V 6 bases, and 5 bases lay outside the gene matches. The CDR3 loop reads CASSRDSNYEQYF. DNA for the CDR3: TGTGCCAGCAGCCGGGACAGCAACTACGAGCAGTACTTC.

The chain couples TRBV5-4 to TRBJ1-1; D is perhaps TRBD1 (5 bases). CDR3 length: 12 residues. Germline V gene lookup returns CDR1 SGHNT and CDR2 YYREEE (reference sequence). Trimming removed 4 bases from V and 10 bases from J, with 14 bases in between. CDR3 DNA sequence: TGTGCCAGCAGCCACACAGGCGACGGAGCTTTCTTT. Protein product: CASSHTGDGAFF.

The rearrangement links TRBV27 to TRBJ2-7; D is possibly TRBD1 (5 bases). In germline, CDR1 is MNHEY, CDR2 SMNVEV (reference sequence). V gave up 2 bases and J gave up 2 bases, with 7 bases separating them. The CDR3 totals 13 residues. Written as DNA, the CDR3 is TGTGCCAGCAGTTTAGGACAAACCTACGAGCAGTACTTC. Protein: CASSLGQTYEQYF.

J is TRBJ2-2 and V is TRBV6-1; 10 bases align to TRBD1. The ends lost 10 bases at V and 7 bases at J; junction bases unmatched: 9. This CDR3 spans 14 amino acids. The germline V gene encodes CDR1 MNHNS and CDR2 SASEGT. CDR3 DNA sequence: TGTGCCACTACCCGGGACAGGGGCGACGGGGAGCTGTTTTTT. Translating it yields CATTRDRGDGELFF.

The chain links TRBV6-1 to TRBJ1-1, with TRBD1 identical over 7 bases. J was trimmed by 5 bases and V by 3 bases; bases with no gene match: 12. Germline V CDR1 and CDR2: MNHNS, SASEGT. The CDR3 runs 16 residues. CDR3: CASSDRQGRAGTEAFF. The CDR3 nucleotides are TGTGCCAGCAGTGACAGACAGGGCCGGGCTGGGACTGAAGCTTTCTTT.

The chain joins TRBV2 to TRBJ2-3; D ambiguous. V lost 3 bases, J lost 3 bases, and 10 bases lay in between. Per germline, CDR1 SNHLY and CDR2 FYNNEI. The CDR3 consists of 14 residues. CDR3 sequence reads: CASSEARPTDTQYF. CDR3 bases: TGTGCCAGCAGTGAGGCTCGCCCAACAGATACGCAGTATTTT.

V and J are TRBV28 and TRBJ1-2; 7 bases match TRBD1. The germline gives CDR1 MDHEN, CDR2 SYDVKM. CDR3 size: 14 residues. V lost 7 bases, J lost 0 bases, and 5 bases stayed unmatched. This CDR3 reads CASTWDRANYGYTF. The CDR3 DNA reads TGTGCCAGCACCTGGGACAGAGCTAACTATGGCTACACCTTC.

J is TRBJ2-2 and V is TRBV10-1; 10 bases fit TRBD1. CDR1 is WNHNN, CDR2 SYGVQD, per germline (reference sequence). This CDR3 is built from 15 residues. V was pared by 6 bases and J by 2 bases, with 3 bases of the junction left unmatched. DNA for the CDR3: TGCGCCAGCAGGGGACAGGGGACAAACACCGGGGAGCTGTTTTTT. Protein product: CASRGQGTNTGELFF.

This rearrangement joins TRBV10-3 to TRBJ2-5, with 9 nucleotides matching TRBD1. The CDR3 is 17 amino acids. CDR1 and CDR2 (germline): ENHRY, SYGVKD. The V gene end was trimmed by 0 bases and the J gene end by 5 bases; junction bases not matched to a gene: 10. CDR3 sequence (DNA): TGTGCCATCAGTGAGTCATGGACAGGGGTCATTTGGGAGACCCAGTACTTC. Residues: CAISESWTGVIWETQYF.

J is TRBJ1-1 and V is TRBV5-6, with D possibly being TRBD1 (6 bases). The V gene's germline CDR1 is SGHDT and CDR2 YYEEEE. The CDR3 is made up of 13 amino acids. V shed 4 bases and J shed 6 bases, with 13 bases lying between them. CDR3 DNA: TGTGCCAGCAGCATTACAGGGATCCCTGAAGCTTTCTTT. As protein: CASSITGIPEAFF.

This clone was seen a handful of times. V and J are TRBV27 and TRBJ2-2; the D is unclear. The CDR3 is 15 residues long. Germline V lookup: CDR1 MNHEY, CDR2 SMNVEV (reference sequence). V shed 3 bases and J shed 0 bases, with 8 bases lying between them. In nucleotides, the CDR3 is TGTGCCAGCAGTTTTCAGCGCGCGAACACCGGGGAGCTGTTTTTT. As protein: CASSFQRANTGELFF.

V is TRBV28 and J is TRBJ1-2; D unclear. V dropped 3 bases and J dropped 8 bases, with 10 bases sitting between them. The length of the CDR3 is 12 residues. The germline CDR1 and CDR2 sequences are MDHEN and SYDVKM. The CDR3 bases are TGTGCCAGCAGTTTTTCGAGGTCCGGCTACACCTTC. It yields the protein CASSFSRSGYTF.

The genes are TRBV19 and TRBJ2-1; TRBD1 agrees at 8 bases. V shed 7 bases, J shed 4 bases, and the junction held 15 bases outside the gene matches. This CDR3 contains 17 residues. CDR1 is LNHDA, CDR2 SQIVND, per germline (reference sequence). The CDR3 DNA follows: TGTGCCAGTACTACCCCAGGGGGCAATAGTCTTTACAATGAGCAGTTCTTC. This gives the protein CASTTPGGNSLYNEQFF.

The V call is TRBV29-1, the J call TRBJ2-1, with a weak D call TRBD1 (5 bases). The germline V gene has CDR1 SQVTM and CDR2 ANQGSEA. V gave up 7 bases and J gave up 4 bases, with 8 bases separating them. The CDR3 is 11 residues long. The CDR3 DNA sequence: TGCAGCGCGACAGTTTACAATGAGCAGTTCTTC. Encoded protein: CSATVYNEQFF.

The chain recombines TRBV30 with TRBJ1-6; D ambiguous. V lost 6 bases and J 7 bases, leaving 19 bases between the germline ends. The CDR3 is made up of 15 amino acids. CDR1 is GTSNPN and CDR2 is SVGIG in the germline V gene (reference sequence). As DNA, the CDR3 is TGTGCCTGTAAGGATCCGCGACTCTTGAATTCACCCCTCCACTTT. Translating gives CACKDPRLLNSPLHF.

This chain connects TRBV5-1 to TRBJ2-5, with 8 nucleotides matching TRBD2. The CDR3 consists of 15 residues. V lost 4 bases and J lost 5; bases outside the gene matches: 10. CDR1 is SGHRS and CDR2 is YFSETQ in the germline V gene. CDR3: CASSRGGWRSETQYF. In DNA, the CDR3 is TGCGCCAGCAGCCGGGGGGGGTGGCGCTCGGAGACCCAGTACTTC.